This TCR beta chain was recorded in a study of T cell changes during pregnancy in multiple sclerosis. This clone was detected a few times. The junction had 8 bases not matched to a gene; V was cut back by 7 bases and J by 5 bases. Looked up from germline, CDR1 is SNHLY and CDR2 is FYNNEI. This CDR3 has 14 residues. TCRdb keeps only in-frame clones here, not all; method: immunoSEQ multiplex PCR. This table holds approximately 70,000 clones, 70% to 90% found once. The input for sequencing was peripheral blood, taken in the first trimester of pregnancy. The chain has TRBV2 and TRBJ2-5; 9 nucleotides match TRBD2. The clonotype originates from a female donor in good health, enrolled as a control in a pregnancy study. CDR3 region: CASTVRTSVETQYF. CDR3 coding DNA: TGTGCCAGCACCGTTCGGACTAGCGTGGAGACCCAGTACTTC.